This T cell receptor (beta chain) was sequenced in a study of T-cell memory formation after mild COVID-19. Whole-study results and caveats: For contracting clones, CD4+ ones sat mainly in CM and EM, CD8+ in EMRA.

In regard to this clonotype: Its antigen is not known.

Barcoded TCR alpha and TCR beta cDNA libraries with UMIs came from 5'RACE using constant-segment primers. MiXCR, run by TCRdb on the 5' RACE reads, gives a single entry per CDR3 protein. The sample contains 250,000 or so distinct CDR3 sequences, about 20% of which appear only once. Sample: PBMCs or a T cell subset sorted from them (not recorded which). The sequence came from a man between 18 and 29 years old who had mild COVID-19 (a few samples of this study predate the infection). Cell type and time point are not known.

CDR3 amino acids: CASSQGQGPRKNQPQHF. For the CDR3, the DNA is TGTGCCAGCAGCCAAGGGCAGGGCCCACGCAAAAACCAGCCCCAGCATTTT. This chain connects TRBV3-1 to TRBJ1-5; possibly TRBD1 for D (5 bases). The CDR3 loop spans 17 amino acids. The germline gives CDR1 LGHDT, CDR2 YNNKEL (reference sequence). V lost 1 base and J lost 7, with 20 bases in between.